This TCR beta chain was obtained from a study of cytomegalovirus exposure and HLA in healthy donors. The study, taken as a whole, reports: It was taken for granted in presence/absence analyses that sequencing depth across donors was roughly uniform. In a later analysis, HLA-C alleles had the fewest associated TCRs, DRB1 alleles the most.

Unrecorded immune exposure was likely among donors, who were nominally healthy when sampled. Primers included in the PCR were 60 Vbeta and 13 Jbeta primers. Repertoires were generated with immunoSEQ multiplex PCR, while TCRdb's copy carries only in-frame clones and drops some. The sample lists about 200,000 clones, 82% occurring once. CDR3 length: 13 residues. Germline-derived CDR1 and CDR2 are MGHRA and YSYEKL. V was cut by 2 bases and J by 5 bases, with 10 bases left in between. In this sample, this clone turned up once. Antigen unknown. The chain links TRBV4-1 to TRBJ2-7; D is possibly TRBD1 (6 bases). Sequencing used PBMCs. This TCR derives from a woman in her thirties or forties in good health and CMV-seronegative. The CDR3 loop reads CASSQRWTDEQYF. CDR3 DNA sequence: TGCGCCAGCAGCCAAAGGTGGACAGACGAGCAGTACTTC.